These 26 T cell receptor beta chains were sequenced from one sample in a study of blood T cell repertoires in COVID-19. Using immunoSEQ multiplex PCR, the repertoire was profiled, and TCRdb retains in-frame clones only, with some absent. The sample carries about 87,000 clones, approximately 80% recorded once. The material sequenced was peripheral blood. The receptors were sampled from a woman in her sixties or seventies with acute or convalescent COVID-19.

This sequence joins TRBV5-8 and TRBJ2-1, with a weak D call TRBD2 (5 bases). V dropped 5 bases and J dropped 4 bases, with 10 bases sitting between them. CDR1 and CDR2 (germline): SGHTS, YDEGEE. The CDR3 loop spans 13 amino acids. As DNA, the CDR3 is TGTGCCAGCAGTCGGGGTCAGTACAATGAGCAGTTCTTC. Residues: CASSRGQYNEQFF.

Notes on this clone: The junction does not match germline at one end; this may be a read error. The CDR3: CASSLVVLAGNTIYF. The CDR3 region has the DNA TGTGCTAGCAGCTTAGTAGTACTGGCTGGAAACACCATATATTTT. The V gene is TRBV7-7, the J gene TRBJ1-3, with D unresolved. The germline V gene has CDR1 SSHAT and CDR2 FNYEAQ (reference sequence). The CDR3 is made up of 15 amino acids.

This sequence joins TRBV9 and TRBJ1-1; weak D call: TRBD1 (6 bases). Trimming stripped 4 bases from V and 0 bases from J, with 10 bases between. This CDR3 has 14 amino acids. The germline V gene has CDR1 SGDLS and CDR2 YYNGEE. CDR3: CASSWGHLNTEAFF. The DNA for the CDR3 is TGTGCCAGCAGCTGGGGGCACCTGAACACTGAAGCTTTCTTT.

J is TRBJ2-1 and V is TRBV3-1 (or the pseudogene TRBV3-2); 8 nucleotides agree with TRBD2. The CDR3 is 15 residues long. V lost 1 base to trimming and J lost 10 bases; unmatched junction nucleotides: 9. Germline V gene data show CDR1 as LGHDT and CDR2 as YNNKEL (reference sequence). This CDR3 reads CASSQVYGGAGEQFF. The CDR3, as DNA: TGTGCCAGCAGCCAAGTTTACGGGGGGGCCGGCGAGCAGTTCTTC.

The chain has TRBV9 and TRBJ1-5; the D gene is possibly TRBD1 (6 bases). Germline V CDR1 and CDR2: SGDLS, YYNGEE. Trimming stripped 0 bases from V and 7 bases from J, with 8 bases between. The CDR3 loop spans 13 amino acids. The CDR3 DNA sequence: TGTGCCAGCAGCGTAGGGGGGCAACAGCCCCAGCATTTT. Protein: CASSVGGQQPQHF. Full variable domain (rest looked up from reference TRBV9 and TRBJ1-5): DSGVTQTPKHLITATGQRVTLRCSPRSGDLSVYWYQQSLDQGLQFLIQYYNGEERAKGNILERFSAQQFPDLHSELNLSSLELGDSALYFCASSVGGQQPQHFGDGTRLSIL.

This clone was observed a handful of times. The rearrangement uses TRBV5-1 and TRBJ2-7; D is ambiguous. V lost 4 bases, J lost 0 bases, and 5 bases lay in between. The CDR3 loop spans 12 amino acids. CDR1 and CDR2 (germline): SGHRS, YFSETQ. The CDR3 spells CASSQDSYEQYF. CDR3 nucleotide sequence: TGCGCCAGCAGCCAGGACTCCTACGAGCAGTACTTC.

The rearrangement uses TRBV19 and TRBJ2-7, with 7 nucleotides matching TRBD1. Germline CDR1 reads LNHDA; CDR2 reads SQIVND (reference sequence). The CDR3 covers 13 residues. The V and J ends lost 3 bases and 3 bases, in that order; junction bases with no gene match: 2. CDR3 amino acids: CASSMGTVYEQYF. DNA of the CDR3: TGTGCCAGTAGTATGGGGACAGTCTACGAGCAGTACTTC.

The CDR3 coding sequence is TGCGCCAGCAGCTTGGCCGTTGTCACTGAAGCTTTCTTT. Its translation: CASSLAVVTEAFF. The chain joins TRBV5-1 to TRBJ1-1, with D hard to call. CDR3 length: 13 residues. Trimming took 0 bases from V and 4 from J, leaving 7 bases between them. The V gene's germline CDR1 is SGHRS and CDR2 YFSETQ.

Notes on this clone: This may come from a read error, since a much larger clone is one base off. The same CDR3 can be traced to other DNA sequences in this sample. This chain connects TRBV5-1 to TRBJ1-1; D unclear. Germline V gene lookup returns CDR1 SGHRS and CDR2 YFSETQ. The V end was cut by 2 bases, the J end by 2 bases, with 7 bases between. This CDR3 is 13 amino acids long. The CDR3 spells CASSFTDNTEAFF. CDR3 bases: TGCGCCAGCAGCTTCACAGATAACACTGAAGCTTTCTTT.

The V call is TRBV7-9, the J call TRBJ1-2; D gene ambiguous. CDR1 is SEHNR, CDR2 FQNEAQ, per germline (reference sequence). The CDR3 totals 14 residues. Trimming took off 2 bases at V and 3 bases at J, with 10 bases between the two ends. The CDR3 is CASSLTGAYYGYTF. CDR3 nucleotides: TGTGCCAGCAGCTTAACGGGTGCCTACTATGGCTACACCTTC.

The rearrangement joins TRBV29-1 to TRBJ2-1; a possible D gene is TRBD2 (6 bases). Trimming cost V 4 bases and J 6 bases, with 16 bases left between them. Germline-derived CDR1 and CDR2 are SQVTM and ANQGSEA. The CDR3 is 14 amino acids. CDR3 sequence reads: CSVGFRGLGNEQFF. The DNA of the CDR3 is TGCAGCGTTGGTTTTCGGGGGTTGGGCAATGAGCAGTTCTTC.

The chain combines TRBV27 with TRBJ2-2; TRBD1 is a possible D gene (5 bases). Trimming removed 5 bases from V and 1 base from J, with 11 bases in between. CDR1 is MNHEY, CDR2 SMNVEV, per germline (reference sequence). This CDR3 region has 15 residues. CDR3 loop: CASSPAGLNTGELFF. CDR3 bases: TGTGCCAGCAGTCCGGCAGGGTTGAACACCGGGGAGCTGTTTTTT.

The rearrangement links TRBV18 to TRBJ2-5, with 9 bases lining up with TRBD2. Germline V gives CDR1 KGHSH, CDR2 LQKENI. This CDR3 comprises 19 residues. With 3 bases clipped from V and 12 bases from J, the junction kept 26 bases outside the gene matches. The CDR3 loop is CASSPSAGGPGSGEESKYF. The CDR3 region has the DNA TGTGCCAGCTCACCGTCGGCGGGGGGGCCTGGTAGTGGTGAAGAGAGCAAGTACTTC.

The chain employs TRBV18 and TRBJ1-6; D uncertain. V was pared by 0 bases and J by 8 bases, with 8 bases between. The CDR3 runs to 14 residues. The germline V gene encodes CDR1 KGHSH and CDR2 LQKENI. The CDR3 is CASSPPPPDSPLHF. In DNA form, the CDR3 reads TGTGCCAGCTCACCACCCCCCCCAGATTCACCCCTCCACTTT. The full variable domain, completed using reference TRBV18 and TRBJ1-6, is NAGVMQNPRHLVRRRGQEARLRCSPMKGHSHVYWYRQLPEEGLKFMVYLQKENIIDESGMPKERFSAEFPKEGPSILRIQQVVRGDSAAYFCASSPPPPDSPLHFGNGTRLTVT.

The J gene is TRBJ2-5, the V gene TRBV11-3; tentatively, D is TRBD2 (6 bases). Germline loops: CDR1 SGHNT, CDR2 YENEEA. Between the trimmed V and J ends, which lost 4 bases and 5 bases, there was a span of 11 bases. The length of the CDR3 is 13 residues. CDR3 nucleotides: TGTGCCAGCAGCTCGACGGCGGGGGAGACCCAGTACTTC. It codes for CASSSTAGETQYF.

This sequence joins TRBV19 and TRBJ2-6; D gene uncertain. Trimming removed 10 bases from V and 1 base from J, with 8 bases in between. Per germline, CDR1 LNHDA and CDR2 SQIVND (reference sequence). This CDR3 has 13 amino acids. The CDR3 DNA is TGTGCCACTGCAGGATCTGGGGCCAACGTCCTGACTTTC. It codes for CATAGSGANVLTF.

The gene calls are TRBV28 and TRBJ2-3; D ambiguous. The CDR3 has 15 residues. The germline CDR1 and CDR2 sequences are MDHEN and SYDVKM. The ends were cut back, 2 bases at V and 2 bases at J, with 11 bases in the middle. CDR3 in amino acids: CASSLGQAFTDTQYF. In DNA, the CDR3 is TGTGCCAGCAGTTTAGGTCAGGCCTTCACAGATACGCAGTATTTT.

V and J are TRBV21-1 and TRBJ1-1; the table's D call TRBD1 went unverified against the DNA. TRBV21-1 is listed as a pseudogene. The CDR3 is 13 amino acids. CDR3 in DNA: TGTGCCAGCAGCGAGTATCTCCCAGGGGGAGCTTTCTTT. As protein: CASSEYLPGGAFF.

J is TRBJ1-2 and V is TRBV30; 8 bases match TRBD1. The length of the CDR3 is 14 residues. CDR1 and CDR2 (germline): GTSNPN, SVGIG (reference sequence). With V trimmed by 0 bases and J by 8 bases, 8 bases remained unmatched. CDR3 amino acids: CAWSVRTGSYGYTF. The CDR3 nucleotides are TGTGCCTGGAGTGTAAGGACAGGGTCGTACGGCTACACCTTC.

The J gene is TRBJ2-1, the V gene TRBV3-1 (or the pseudogene TRBV3-2); 9 bases are shared with TRBD2. V shed 0 bases, J shed 3 bases, and the junction held 9 bases outside the gene matches. Germline lookup yields CDR1 LGHDT and CDR2 YNNKEL (reference sequence). The CDR3 is made up of 18 amino acids. The CDR3, as DNA: TGTGCCAGCAGCCAAGAGGGAAGCGGGGGGCCGGGCTACAATGAGCAGTTCTTC. Protein product: CASSQEGSGGPGYNEQFF.

A single count supports this clone. V is TRBV20-1 and J is TRBJ1-1; D remains ambiguous. The length of the CDR3 is 11 residues. Germline V lookup: CDR1 DFQATT, CDR2 SNEGSKA (reference sequence). V was cut by 0 bases and J by 8 bases, with 7 bases left in between. The CDR3: CSARDNGEAFF. The CDR3 DNA reads as TGCAGTGCTAGAGATAACGGGGAAGCTTTCTTT.

The chain couples TRBV10-1 to TRBJ2-7; a possible D gene is TRBD2 (7 bases). The germline gives CDR1 WNHNN, CDR2 SYGVQD (reference sequence). The V end was cut by 2 bases, the J end by 4 bases, with 15 bases between. This CDR3 is 15 amino acids long. CDR3 sequence: CASSEGGGPAYEQYF. Written as DNA, the CDR3 is TGCGCCAGCAGTGAGGGGGGGGGCCCTGCGTACGAGCAGTACTTC.

The CDR3: CASSERRYEKLFF. In DNA, the CDR3 is TGTGCCAGCAGTGAACGGAGATATGAAAAACTGTTTTTT. The rearrangement uses TRBV2 and TRBJ1-4; D is uncertain. The V gene's germline CDR1 is SNHLY and CDR2 FYNNEI. There are 13 residues in the CDR3. V dropped 2 bases and J dropped 6 bases, with 7 bases sitting between them.

The chain is built from TRBV29-1 and TRBJ1-1; 12 bases map to TRBD1. The CDR3 length is 13 residues. Per the germline V gene, CDR1 is SQVTM and CDR2 is ANQGSEA. V dropped 7 bases and J dropped 3; count of bases not matched to a gene: 3. The CDR3, as DNA: TGCAGCGCGGGACAGGGGGCCGACACTGAAGCTTTCTTT. It encodes CSAGQGADTEAFF.

The V gene is TRBV7-2, the J gene TRBJ1-5, with 7 bases matching TRBD1. CDR1 and CDR2 from the germline V gene are SGHTA and FQGNSA. The CDR3 has 15 residues. The junction had 1 base not matched to a gene; V was cut back by 1 base and J by 1 base. As DNA, the CDR3 is TGTGCCAGCAGCTTAGACAGGGGAAGCAATCAGCCCCAGCATTTT. Translated, it gives CASSLDRGSNQPQHF.

The chain recombines TRBV7-9 with TRBJ1-2; the D is unclear. Trimming took off 4 bases at V and 6 bases at J, with 18 bases between the two ends. CDR1 and CDR2 from the germline V gene are SEHNR and FQNEAQ (reference sequence). CDR3 size: 15 residues. The CDR3 loop reads CASSSLGEPTHGYTF. The CDR3 nucleotides are TGTGCCAGCAGCTCCCTGGGAGAACCCACCCATGGCTACACCTTC.